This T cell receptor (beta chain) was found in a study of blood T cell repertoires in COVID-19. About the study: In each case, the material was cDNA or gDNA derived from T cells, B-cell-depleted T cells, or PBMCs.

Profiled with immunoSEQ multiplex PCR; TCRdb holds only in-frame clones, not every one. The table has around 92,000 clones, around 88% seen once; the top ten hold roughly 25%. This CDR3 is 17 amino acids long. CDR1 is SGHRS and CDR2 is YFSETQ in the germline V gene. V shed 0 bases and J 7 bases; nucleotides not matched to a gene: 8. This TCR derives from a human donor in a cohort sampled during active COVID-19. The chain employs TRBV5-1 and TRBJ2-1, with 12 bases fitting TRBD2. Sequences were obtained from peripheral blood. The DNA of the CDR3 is TGCGCCAGCAGCTTGGAACCACTAGCGGGGGGCGGTAATGAGCAGTTCTTC. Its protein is CASSLEPLAGGGNEQFF.